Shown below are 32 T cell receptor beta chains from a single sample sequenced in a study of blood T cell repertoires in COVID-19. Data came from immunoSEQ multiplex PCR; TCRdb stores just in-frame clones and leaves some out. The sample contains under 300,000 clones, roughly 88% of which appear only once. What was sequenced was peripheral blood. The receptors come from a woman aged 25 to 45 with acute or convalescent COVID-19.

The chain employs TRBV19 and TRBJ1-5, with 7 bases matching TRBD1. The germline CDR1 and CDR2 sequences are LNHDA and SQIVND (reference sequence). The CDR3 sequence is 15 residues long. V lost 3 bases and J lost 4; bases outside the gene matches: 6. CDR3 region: CASSIRDSHNQPQHF. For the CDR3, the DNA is TGTGCCAGTAGTATTCGGGACAGCCATAATCAGCCCCAGCATTTT.

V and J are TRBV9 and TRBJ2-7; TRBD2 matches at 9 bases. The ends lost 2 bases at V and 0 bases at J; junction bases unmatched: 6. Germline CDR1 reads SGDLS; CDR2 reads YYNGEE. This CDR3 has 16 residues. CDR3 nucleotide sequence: TGTGCCAGCAGCGTTACGAGCGGGAGGATCTCCTACGAGCAGTACTTC. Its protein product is CASSVTSGRISYEQYF. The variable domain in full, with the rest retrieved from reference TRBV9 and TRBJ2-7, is DSGVTQTPKHLITATGQRVTLRCSPRSGDLSVYWYQQSLDQGLQFLIQYYNGEERAKGNILERFSAQQFPDLHSELNLSSLELGDSALYFCASSVTSGRISYEQYFGPGTRLTVT.

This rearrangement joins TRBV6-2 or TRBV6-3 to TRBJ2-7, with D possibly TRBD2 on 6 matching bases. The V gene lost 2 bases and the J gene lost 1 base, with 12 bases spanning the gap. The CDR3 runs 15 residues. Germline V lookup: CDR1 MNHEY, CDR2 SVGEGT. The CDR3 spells CASSYHRGGSYEQYF. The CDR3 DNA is TGTGCCAGCAGTTACCACCGGGGAGGATCCTACGAGCAGTACTTC.

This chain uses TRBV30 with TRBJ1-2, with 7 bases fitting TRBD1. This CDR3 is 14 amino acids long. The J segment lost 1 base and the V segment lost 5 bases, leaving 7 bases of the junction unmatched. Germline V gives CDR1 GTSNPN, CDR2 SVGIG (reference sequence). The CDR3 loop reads CAWARGQVNYGYTF. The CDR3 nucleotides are TGTGCCTGGGCCCGAGGACAGGTTAACTATGGCTACACCTTC.

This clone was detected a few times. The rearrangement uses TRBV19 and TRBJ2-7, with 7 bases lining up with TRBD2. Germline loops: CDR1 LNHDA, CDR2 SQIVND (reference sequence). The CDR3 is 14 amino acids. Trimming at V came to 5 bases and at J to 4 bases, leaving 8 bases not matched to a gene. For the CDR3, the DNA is TGTGCCAGTAGTCGAGCTAGCGGACTATACGAGCAGTACTTC. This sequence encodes CASSRASGLYEQYF.

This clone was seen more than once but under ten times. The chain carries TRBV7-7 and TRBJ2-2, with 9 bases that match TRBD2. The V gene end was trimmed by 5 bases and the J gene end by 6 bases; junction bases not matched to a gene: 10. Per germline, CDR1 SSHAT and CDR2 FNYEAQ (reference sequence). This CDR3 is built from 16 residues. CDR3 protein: CASSLLVIAGAGELFF. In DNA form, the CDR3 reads TGTGCCAGCAGCCTACTAGTGATAGCGGGAGCCGGGGAGCTGTTTTTT.

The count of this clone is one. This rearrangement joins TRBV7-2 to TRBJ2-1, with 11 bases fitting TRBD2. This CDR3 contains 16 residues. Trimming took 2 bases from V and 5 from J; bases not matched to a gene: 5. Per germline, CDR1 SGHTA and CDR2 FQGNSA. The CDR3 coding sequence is TGTGCCAGCAGCTTAAGAGGGACTAGCGGCAACAATGAGCAGTTCTTC. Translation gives CASSLRGTSGNNEQFF.

The CDR3 nucleotides are TGTGCCACCGGACAGGGATTGGTCAATGAGCAGTTCTTC. Amino acids: CATGQGLVNEQFF. The rearrangement links TRBV27 to TRBJ2-1; 8 bases align to TRBD1. J lost 6 bases, V lost 10 bases, and 8 bases had no gene match. CDR3 length equals 13 residues. Germline V gene lookup returns CDR1 MNHEY and CDR2 SMNVEV (reference sequence).

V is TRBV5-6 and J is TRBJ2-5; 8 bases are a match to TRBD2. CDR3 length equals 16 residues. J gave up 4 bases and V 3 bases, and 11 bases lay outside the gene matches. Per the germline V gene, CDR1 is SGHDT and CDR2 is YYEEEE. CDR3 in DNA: TGTGCCAGCAGCTCAGCGGGAGACGGGCTGGGAGAGACCCAGTACTTC. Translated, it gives CASSSAGDGLGETQYF.

CDR3 residues: CASSVASRAPTRGRTEAFF. CDR3 nucleotide sequence: TGTGCCAGCAGCGTAGCGAGTAGGGCTCCTACCAGGGGAAGAACTGAAGCTTTCTTT. The chain carries TRBV9 and TRBJ1-1; maybe TRBD1 (6 bases). Looked up from germline, CDR1 is SGDLS and CDR2 is YYNGEE. This CDR3 contains 19 residues. The ends were cut back, 0 bases at V and 5 bases at J, with 26 bases in the middle.

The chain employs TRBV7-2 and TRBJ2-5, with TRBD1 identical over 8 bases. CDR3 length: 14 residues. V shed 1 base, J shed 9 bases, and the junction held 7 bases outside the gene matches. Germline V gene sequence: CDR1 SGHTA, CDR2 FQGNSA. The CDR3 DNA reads TGTGCCAGCAGCTTAGGAGACAGGGGAAGAGCCCAGTACTTC. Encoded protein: CASSLGDRGRAQYF.

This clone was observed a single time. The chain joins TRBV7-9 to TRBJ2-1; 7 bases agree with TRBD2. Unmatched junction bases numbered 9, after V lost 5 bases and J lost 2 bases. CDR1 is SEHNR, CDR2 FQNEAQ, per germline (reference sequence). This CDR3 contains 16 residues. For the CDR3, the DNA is TGTGCCAGCAGCCCGTCCAGCGGGACTACCTACAATGAGCAGTTCTTC. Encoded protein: CASSPSSGTTYNEQFF.

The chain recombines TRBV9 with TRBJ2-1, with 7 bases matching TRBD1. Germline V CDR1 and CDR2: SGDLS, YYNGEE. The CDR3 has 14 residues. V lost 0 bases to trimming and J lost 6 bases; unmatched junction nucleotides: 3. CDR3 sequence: CASSVVTGANEQFF. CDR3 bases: TGTGCCAGCAGCGTAGTCACAGGGGCCAATGAGCAGTTCTTC.

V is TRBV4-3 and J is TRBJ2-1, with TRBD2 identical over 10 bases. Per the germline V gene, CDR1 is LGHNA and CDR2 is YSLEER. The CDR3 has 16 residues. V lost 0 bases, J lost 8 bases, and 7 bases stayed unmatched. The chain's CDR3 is CASSQEPSGRADEQFF. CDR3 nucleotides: TGCGCCAGCAGCCAAGAACCAAGCGGGAGGGCCGATGAGCAGTTCTTC.

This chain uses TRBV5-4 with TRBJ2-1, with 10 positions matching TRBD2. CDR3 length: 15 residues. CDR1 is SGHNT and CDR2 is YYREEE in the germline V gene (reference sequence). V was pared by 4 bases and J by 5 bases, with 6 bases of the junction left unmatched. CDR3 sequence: CASSPGLAVNNEQFF. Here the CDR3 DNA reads TGTGCCAGCAGCCCCGGACTAGCGGTTAACAATGAGCAGTTCTTC. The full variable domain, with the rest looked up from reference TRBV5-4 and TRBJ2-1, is ETGVTQSPTHLIKTRGQQVTLRCSSQSGHNTVSWYQQALGQGPQFIFQYYREEENGRGNFPPRFSGLQFPNYSSELNVNALELDDSALYLCASSPGLAVNNEQFFGPGTRLTVL.

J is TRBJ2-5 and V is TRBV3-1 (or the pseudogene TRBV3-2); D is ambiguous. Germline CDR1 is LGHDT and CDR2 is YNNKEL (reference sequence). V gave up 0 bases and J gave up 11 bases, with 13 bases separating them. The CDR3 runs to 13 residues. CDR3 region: CASSQDLMVIQYF. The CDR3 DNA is TGTGCCAGCAGCCAAGATCTAATGGTTATTCAGTACTTC.

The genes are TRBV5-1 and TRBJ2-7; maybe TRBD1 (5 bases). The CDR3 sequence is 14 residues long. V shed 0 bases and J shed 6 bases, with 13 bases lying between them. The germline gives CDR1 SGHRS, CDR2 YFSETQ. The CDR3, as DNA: TGCGCCAGCAGCTTGGTTGTAAGGGGCGGCGAGCAGTACTTC. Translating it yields CASSLVVRGGEQYF.

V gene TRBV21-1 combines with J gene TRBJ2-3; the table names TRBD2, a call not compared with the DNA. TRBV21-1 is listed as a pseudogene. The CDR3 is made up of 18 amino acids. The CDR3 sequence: CASSKPSPPRVHTDTQYF. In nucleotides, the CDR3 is TGTGCCAGCAGCAAACCCTCACCCCCGCGGGTACACACAGATACGCAGTATTTT.

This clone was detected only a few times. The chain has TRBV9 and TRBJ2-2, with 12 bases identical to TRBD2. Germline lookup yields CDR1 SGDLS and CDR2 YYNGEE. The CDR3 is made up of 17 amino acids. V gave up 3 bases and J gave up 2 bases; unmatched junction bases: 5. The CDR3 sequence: CASSETSGRRNTGELFF. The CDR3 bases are TGTGCCAGCAGCGAAACTAGCGGGAGGCGAAACACCGGGGAGCTGTTTTTT.

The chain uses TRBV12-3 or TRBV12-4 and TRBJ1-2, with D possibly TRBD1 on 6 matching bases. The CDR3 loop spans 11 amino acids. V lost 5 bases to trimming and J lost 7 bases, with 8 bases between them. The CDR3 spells CASSKDSGYTF. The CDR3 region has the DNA TGTGCCAGCAGTAAGGACAGTGGCTACACCTTC.

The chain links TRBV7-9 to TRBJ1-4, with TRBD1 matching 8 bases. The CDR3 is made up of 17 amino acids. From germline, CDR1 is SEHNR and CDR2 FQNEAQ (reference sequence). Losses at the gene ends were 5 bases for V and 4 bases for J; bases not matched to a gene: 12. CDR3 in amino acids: CASSHPRGQGNNEKLFF. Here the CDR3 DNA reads TGTGCCAGCAGCCACCCCAGGGGGCAGGGAAATAATGAAAAACTGTTTTTT.

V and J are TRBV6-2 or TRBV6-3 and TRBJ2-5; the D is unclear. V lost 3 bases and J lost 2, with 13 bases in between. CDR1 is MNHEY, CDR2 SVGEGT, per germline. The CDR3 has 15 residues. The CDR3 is CASSYQKSQQETQYF. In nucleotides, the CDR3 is TGTGCCAGCAGTTATCAGAAATCTCAGCAAGAGACCCAGTACTTC.

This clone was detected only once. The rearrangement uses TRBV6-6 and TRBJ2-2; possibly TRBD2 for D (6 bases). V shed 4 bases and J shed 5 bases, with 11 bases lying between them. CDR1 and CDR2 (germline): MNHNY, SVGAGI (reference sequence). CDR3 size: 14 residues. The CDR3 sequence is CASSFPGETGELFF. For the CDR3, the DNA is TGTGCCAGCAGTTTCCCGGGGGAGACCGGGGAGCTGTTTTTT.

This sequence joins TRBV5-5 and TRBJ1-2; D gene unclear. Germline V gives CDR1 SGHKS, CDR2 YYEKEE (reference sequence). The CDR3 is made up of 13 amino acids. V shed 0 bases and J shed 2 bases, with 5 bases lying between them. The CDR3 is CASSLGGNYGYTF. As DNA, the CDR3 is TGTGCCAGCAGCTTGGGAGGGAACTATGGCTACACCTTC. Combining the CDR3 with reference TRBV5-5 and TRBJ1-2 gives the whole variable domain DAGVTQSPTHLIKTRGQQVTLRCSPISGHKSVSWYQQVLGQGPQFIFQYYEKEERGRGNFPDRFSARQFPNYSSELNVNALLLGDSALYLCASSLGGNYGYTFGSGTRLTVV.

The CDR3 coding sequence is TGCGCCAGCAGCCAGCCTCCGTTAGAACTGAGGAGGAATGAGCAGTTCTTC. This codes for CASSQPPLELRRNEQFF. V usage is TRBV4-3 and J usage is TRBJ2-1, with D possibly TRBD2 on 5 matching bases. From germline, CDR1 is LGHNA and CDR2 YSLEER. This CDR3 has 17 residues. Trimming removed 3 bases at V and 7 bases at J, with 22 bases between.

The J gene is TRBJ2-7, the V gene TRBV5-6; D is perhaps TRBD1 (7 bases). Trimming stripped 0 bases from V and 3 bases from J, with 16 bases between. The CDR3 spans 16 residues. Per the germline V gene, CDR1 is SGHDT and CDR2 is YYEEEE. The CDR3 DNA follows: TGTGCCAGCAGCTTGGTCCGCGGGACAGAGGGCTACGAGCAGTACTTC. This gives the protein CASSLVRGTEGYEQYF.

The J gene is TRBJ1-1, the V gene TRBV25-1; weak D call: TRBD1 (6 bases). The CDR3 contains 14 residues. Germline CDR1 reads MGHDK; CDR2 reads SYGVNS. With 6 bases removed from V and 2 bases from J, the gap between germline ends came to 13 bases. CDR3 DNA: TGTGCCAGCAGCCCAGGGGTCCCTAACACTGAAGCTTTCTTT. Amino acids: CASSPGVPNTEAFF.

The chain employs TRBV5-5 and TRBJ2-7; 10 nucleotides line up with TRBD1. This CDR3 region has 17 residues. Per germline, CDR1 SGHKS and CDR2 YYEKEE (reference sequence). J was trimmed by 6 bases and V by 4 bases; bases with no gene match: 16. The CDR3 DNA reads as TGTGCCAGCAGCCATCTCCTTCTTCCGGGACAGGGGAGCGAGCAGTACTTC. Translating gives CASSHLLLPGQGSEQYF.

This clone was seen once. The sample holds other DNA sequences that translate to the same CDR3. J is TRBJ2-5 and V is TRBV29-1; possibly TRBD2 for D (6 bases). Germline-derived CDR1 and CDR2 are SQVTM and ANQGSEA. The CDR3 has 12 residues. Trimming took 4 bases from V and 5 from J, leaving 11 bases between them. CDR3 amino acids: CSVGGVVETQYF. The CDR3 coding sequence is TGCAGCGTTGGGGGGGTTGTCGAGACCCAGTACTTC.

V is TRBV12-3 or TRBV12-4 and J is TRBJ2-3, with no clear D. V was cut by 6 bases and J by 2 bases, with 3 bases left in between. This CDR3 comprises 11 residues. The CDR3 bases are TGTGCCAGCAGCTACACAGATACGCAGTATTTT. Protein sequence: CASSYTDTQYF.

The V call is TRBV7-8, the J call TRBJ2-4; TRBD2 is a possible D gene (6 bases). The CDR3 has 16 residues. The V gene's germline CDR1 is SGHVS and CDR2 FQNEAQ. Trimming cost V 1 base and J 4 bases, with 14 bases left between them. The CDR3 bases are TGTGCCAGCAGCTTAGTGTCGTTAGCGGCTAAAAACATTCAGTACTTC. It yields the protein CASSLVSLAAKNIQYF. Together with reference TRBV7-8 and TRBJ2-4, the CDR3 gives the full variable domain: GAGVSQSPRYKVAKRGQDVALRCDPISGHVSLFWYQQALGQGPEFLTYFQNEAQLDKSGLPSDRFFAERPEGSVSTLKIQRTQQEDSAVYLCASSLVSLAAKNIQYFGAGTRLSVL.

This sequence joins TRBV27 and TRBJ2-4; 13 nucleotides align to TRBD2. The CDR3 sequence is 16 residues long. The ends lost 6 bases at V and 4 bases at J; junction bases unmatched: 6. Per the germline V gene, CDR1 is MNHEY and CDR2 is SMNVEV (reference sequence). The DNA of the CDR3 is TGTGCCAGCAGGTCCGGGACTAGCGGGGCGAAAAACATTCAGTACTTC. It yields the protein CASRSGTSGAKNIQYF.